This TCR beta chain was identified during a study of response to subunit inactivated influenza vaccine. Study-wide results and caveats: After each seasonal influenza vaccination, few new T cells are recruited, the authors suggested.

Note on this clonotype: Its antigen is as yet unknown.

MiXCR, applied by TCRdb to the RT-PCR reads, yields one record per CDR3 protein. The profile shows about 780,000 distinct CDR3 sequences, approximately 17% of them singletons. Sequencing used PBMCs from blood, obtained approximately 5 days after vaccination. The sequence came from a man between 50 and 59 years old who received an inactivated influenza vaccine.

CDR3 protein: CASSLASYYEQYF. DNA of the CDR3: TGCGCCAGCAGCTTGGCTTCCTACTACGAGCAGTACTTC. This chain connects TRBV5-1 to TRBJ2-7, with D unclear. The CDR3 contains 13 residues. Trimming took off 0 bases at V and 3 bases at J, with 7 bases between the two ends. Germline lookup yields CDR1 SGHRS and CDR2 YFSETQ. Based on the CDR3 plus reference TRBV5-1 and TRBJ2-7, the full variable domain is KAGVTQTPRYLIKTRGQQVTLSCSPISGHRSVSWYQQTPGQGLQFLFEYFSETQRNKGNFPGRFSGRQFSNSRSEMNVSTLELGDSALYLCASSLASYYEQYFGPGTRLTVT.